Detailed here is one T cell receptor beta chain. Its antigen is not known. V shed 8 bases and J 4 bases; nucleotides not matched to a gene: 7. The CDR3 runs to 13 residues. Germline CDR1 is MNHEY and CDR2 is SMNVEV (reference sequence). Treatment of the sample: oral pan-JAK inhibitor, 5-10 mg twice daily. The sample originates from a study of CD8+ T cells in alopecia areata. Notes on the study in general: Scalp clonality, together with expanded CD8+ clones among the top 100, fell significantly with tofacitinib.

Extracted RNA was reverse transcribed into cDNA, the sequencing template. Profiled with immunoSEQ multiplex PCR; TCRdb holds only in-frame clones, not every one. The sample records fewer than 250,000 clones, less than 65% being singletons. The clonotype comes from a human donor with alopecia areata. The J gene is TRBJ2-7, the V gene TRBV27; 8 nucleotides agree with TRBD1. The sample was CD4+ T cells sorted from blood, taken at week 24, from a patient treated with tofacitinib. CDR3 protein: CASGRDRYYEQYF. For the CDR3, the DNA is TGTGCCAGCGGAAGGGACAGGTATTACGAGCAGTACTTC.